Below, 10 T cell receptor beta chains from the same sample are listed, as sequenced in a study of blood T cell repertoires in COVID-19. Clones were read by immunoSEQ multiplex PCR, and TCRdb kept only the in-frame ones, dropping some. The sample carries approximately 250,000 clones, around 85% recorded once. Sequenced: peripheral blood. These receptors all stem from a man aged 50-59 years with COVID-19, enrolled during active disease.

The chain recombines TRBV15 with TRBJ1-5; D perhaps matches TRBD1 (6 bases). This CDR3 is 15 amino acids long. From germline, CDR1 is LNHNV and CDR2 YYDKDF (reference sequence). The germline V and J ends were trimmed by 3 bases and 0 bases, with 9 bases remaining between them. As DNA, the CDR3 is TGTGCCACCAGCAGTCAGGGGTTTAGCAATCAGCCCCAGCATTTT. It translates to CATSSQGFSNQPQHF.

The chain couples TRBV19 to TRBJ2-1; 9 bases line up with TRBD1. The CDR3 runs 16 residues. V trimming: 1 base; J trimming: 4 bases; junction bases outside the gene matches: 5. Per the germline V gene, CDR1 is LNHDA and CDR2 is SQIVND (reference sequence). The chain's CDR3 is CASSIARDRAYNEQFF. CDR3 in DNA: TGTGCCAGTAGTATAGCAAGGGACAGGGCGTACAATGAGCAGTTCTTC.

The chain recombines TRBV10-3 with TRBJ1-6; D is unresolved. V lost 3 bases and J lost 0, with 3 bases in between. The CDR3 sequence is 14 residues long. Germline loops: CDR1 ENHRY, CDR2 SYGVKD. CDR3 loop: CAISDSSYNSPLHF. For the CDR3, the DNA is TGTGCCATCAGTGACAGCTCCTATAATTCACCCCTCCACTTT.

The rearrangement joins TRBV7-9 to TRBJ1-1; TRBD1 matches at 8 bases. Germline V CDR1 and CDR2: SEHNR, FQNEAQ (reference sequence). After removal of 6 bases from V and 7 bases from J, the junction contained 7 bases not matched to a gene. The CDR3 consists of 13 residues. The CDR3 nucleotides are TGTGCCAGCAGTCATTCAGGGGGCGATGAAGCTTTCTTT. Translation: CASSHSGGDEAFF.

The chain is built from TRBV5-1 and TRBJ2-3; TRBD1 matches at 11 bases. The CDR3 is 15 amino acids. With V trimmed by 4 bases and J by 3 bases, 4 bases remained unmatched. Germline V gene data show CDR1 as SGHRS and CDR2 as YFSETQ. CDR3 coding DNA: TGCGCCAGCAGCGGGGGGACAGGGGGAACAGATACGCAGTATTTT. Its translation: CASSGGTGGTDTQYF.

The rearrangement joins TRBV24-1 to TRBJ1-4; D ambiguous. Trimming removed 2 bases from V and 0 bases from J, with 3 bases in between. The CDR3 runs 14 residues. Germline CDR1 and CDR2: KGHDR and SFDVKD. Here the CDR3 DNA reads TGTGCCACCAGTGATTCTGCAACTAATGAAAAACTGTTTTTT. Amino acids: CATSDSATNEKLFF.

The genes are TRBV10-3 and TRBJ1-4; perhaps TRBD1 as D (5 bases). The CDR3 consists of 15 residues. With 10 bases removed from V and 4 bases from J, the gap between germline ends came to 19 bases. Per germline, CDR1 ENHRY and CDR2 SYGVKD. The CDR3, as DNA: TGTGCCACCACCGCCGGGGGAGCGAGTAATGAAAAACTGTTTTTT. Translation: CATTAGGASNEKLFF.

The rearrangement uses TRBV18 and TRBJ2-5, with 9 bases that match TRBD1. V was pared by 4 bases and J by 2 bases, with 5 bases of the junction left unmatched. The CDR3 runs to 15 residues. The germline V gene encodes CDR1 KGHSH and CDR2 LQKENI. The CDR3 DNA reads as TGTGCCAGCTCACAGGGACAGGGTTCACAAGAGACCCAGTACTTC. It translates to CASSQGQGSQETQYF.

The gene calls are TRBV6-5 and TRBJ2-1; D might be TRBD2 (5 bases). Germline CDR1 and CDR2: MNHEY and SVGAGI. Deletions cut 4 bases from V and 3 bases from J, with 10 bases between. This CDR3 is 14 amino acids long. CDR3 nucleotides: TGTGCCAGCAGTTCCACGGGGAGCTACAATGAGCAGTTCTTC. Translated: CASSSTGSYNEQFF.

The V gene is TRBV5-1, the J gene TRBJ2-7, with D unresolved. Germline V gene sequence: CDR1 SGHRS, CDR2 YFSETQ. The CDR3 has 12 residues. The V gene lost 3 bases and the J gene lost 4 bases, with 8 bases spanning the gap. In DNA form, the CDR3 reads TGCGCCAGCAGCTCTAAAGATTACGAGCAGTACTTC. Amino acids: CASSSKDYEQYF.